This is a list of T cell receptor beta chains from one sample in a study of T cells in Graves' hyperthyroidism and ophthalmopathy. From the multiplex PCR reads, TCRdb called clonotypes with MiXCR, one entry per CDR3 protein. The sample holds some 570,000 distinct CDR3 sequences; about 14% are singletons and the top ten take about 7%. Sequenced material: blood. The receptors were gathered from a woman under 30 with Graves' ophthalmopathy. The CDR3 runs from the conserved cysteine through the conserved F or W. Fields, in order: D gene, V gene, clone size, J gene, CDR3 DNA, CDR3 protein. The D gene is left open where the match is weak. Clone size is stated in some rows and not others, as once, few, many or a class when expanded.

d_call: TRBD2; v_call: TRBV2; clone_size: many; j_call: TRBJ2-1; cdr3_nt: TGTGCCAGCAGTAATCCGACTAGCGGGAGCGTCGTATGGGCAAGCAATGAGCAGTTCTTC; cdr3_aa: CASSNPTSGSVVWASNEQFF
d_call: .; v_call: TRBV9; clone_size: many; j_call: TRBJ2-7; cdr3_nt: TGTGCCAGCAGCCCACCGGACTACTCCTACGAGCAGTACTTC; cdr3_aa: CASSPPDYSYEQYF
d_call: .; v_call: TRBV12-3/TRBV12-4; clone_size: few; j_call: TRBJ2-2; cdr3_nt: TGTGCCAGCAAAGGGGCCGGGGAGCTGTTTTTT; cdr3_aa: CASKGAGELFF
d_call: .; v_call: TRBV6-1; clone_size: .; j_call: TRBJ2-4; cdr3_nt: TGTGCCAGCAGTTCAGGGCTAGCCAAAAACATTCAGTACTTC; cdr3_aa: CASSSGLAKNIQYF
d_call: .; v_call: TRBV6-1; clone_size: .; j_call: TRBJ1-4; cdr3_nt: TGTGCCAGCACTCCAACGACAGGCTTCAGTGAAAAACTGTTTTTT; cdr3_aa: CASTPTTGFSEKLFF
d_call: .; v_call: TRBV6-1; clone_size: few; j_call: TRBJ2-3; cdr3_nt: TGTGCCAGCAGTGTCGGGCAAGGGGCAGATACGCAGTATTTT; cdr3_aa: CASSVGQGADTQYF
d_call: TRBD2; v_call: TRBV20-1; clone_size: few; j_call: TRBJ2-7; cdr3_nt: TGCAGTGCTAGGGACCAGGGGACTAGCGGCTACCCCTACGAGCAGTACTTC; cdr3_aa: CSARDQGTSGYPYEQYF
d_call: TRBD2; v_call: TRBV24-1; clone_size: .; j_call: TRBJ2-3; cdr3_nt: TGTGCCACCAGTGACCGAGGACTAGCGGGAGGGCCAGATACGCAGTATTTT; cdr3_aa: CATSDRGLAGGPDTQYF
d_call: TRBD2; v_call: TRBV20-1; clone_size: .; j_call: TRBJ2-7; cdr3_nt: TGCAGTGCTAGAGATAGAGGCACCAGCGGGAGTGGCGAGCAGTACTTC; cdr3_aa: CSARDRGTSGSGEQYF
d_call: TRBD2; v_call: TRBV12-3/TRBV12-4; clone_size: many; j_call: TRBJ2-5; cdr3_nt: TGTGCCAGCAGTTTTACTAGCGGCCACCAAGAGACCCAGTACTTC; cdr3_aa: CASSFTSGHQETQYF
d_call: .; v_call: TRBV11-2; clone_size: few; j_call: TRBJ1-6; cdr3_nt: TGTGCCAGCAGCTTAGTTACGACAGGCTCGGGGTCACCCCTCCACTTT; cdr3_aa: CASSLVTTGSGSPLHF
d_call: TRBD2; v_call: TRBV27; clone_size: many; j_call: TRBJ2-1; cdr3_nt: TGTGCCAGCAGTTTGATAGGACTAGCGGGAGGCCCGAGCTCCTACAATGAGCAGTTCTTC; cdr3_aa: CASSLIGLAGGPSSYNEQFF
d_call: TRBD2; v_call: TRBV19; clone_size: few; j_call: TRBJ2-1; cdr3_nt: TGTGCCAGTAGTATCCAAGGGACTAGCGGGTCGACCGTGGCGGAGCAGTTCTTC; cdr3_aa: CASSIQGTSGSTVAEQFF
d_call: .; v_call: TRBV28; clone_size: many; j_call: TRBJ1-3; cdr3_nt: TGTGCCAGCAGTTTGAAAATGGGAAACACCATATATTTT; cdr3_aa: CASSLKMGNTIYF
d_call: TRBD1; v_call: TRBV20-1; clone_size: few; j_call: TRBJ1-2; cdr3_nt: TGCAGTGCGTGGACAGGGGATGGCTATGGCTACACCTTC; cdr3_aa: CSAWTGDGYGYTF
d_call: .; v_call: TRBV20-1; clone_size: many; j_call: TRBJ1-2; cdr3_nt: TGCAGTGCTAGAGATAGGTCGACAGGCAGCTATGGCTACACCTTC; cdr3_aa: CSARDRSTGSYGYTF
d_call: TRBD2; v_call: TRBV12-3/TRBV12-4; clone_size: .; j_call: TRBJ2-1; cdr3_nt: TGTGCCAGCAGTTTAGGGACTAGCGGGAACCACAATGAGCAGTTCTTC; cdr3_aa: CASSLGTSGNHNEQFF
d_call: TRBD1; v_call: TRBV6-2/TRBV6-3; clone_size: many; j_call: TRBJ2-7; cdr3_nt: TGTGCCAGCATTAACCCGGGACAGGCCCCCTACGAGCAGTACTTC; cdr3_aa: CASINPGQAPYEQYF
d_call: .; v_call: TRBV29-1; clone_size: .; j_call: TRBJ2-1; cdr3_nt: TGCAGCGTTGAAGGGCCGTTCTTC; cdr3_aa: CSVEGPFF
d_call: .; v_call: TRBV24-1; clone_size: many; j_call: TRBJ1-2; cdr3_nt: TGTGCCACCAGTGAGACAGGAGAGTCCTTAGATGGCTACACCTTC; cdr3_aa: CATSETGESLDGYTF
d_call: .; v_call: TRBV2; clone_size: many; j_call: TRBJ1-5; cdr3_nt: TGTGCCAGCAGTGGGACAGATCAGCCCCAGCATTTT; cdr3_aa: CASSGTDQPQHF
d_call: .; v_call: TRBV7-3; clone_size: many; j_call: TRBJ1-1; cdr3_nt: TGTGCCAGCAGCACAGCCCCCCTGACAGGCCCAATGAACACTGAAGCTTTCTTT; cdr3_aa: CASSTAPLTGPMNTEAFF
d_call: .; v_call: TRBV18; clone_size: .; j_call: TRBJ2-1; cdr3_nt: TGTGCCAGCTCACCACTAGGCGGGGACAATGAGCAGTTCTTC; cdr3_aa: CASSPLGGDNEQFF
d_call: TRBD1; v_call: TRBV5-1; clone_size: few; j_call: TRBJ2-1; cdr3_nt: TGCGCCAGCAGGTGGGGGACAGGCAAAAACAATGAGCAGTTCTTC; cdr3_aa: CASRWGTGKNNEQFF
d_call: .; v_call: TRBV7-2; clone_size: many; j_call: TRBJ2-5; cdr3_nt: TGTGCCAGCAGCTTAGTCGGGACTCGGATGGGGACCCAGTACTTC; cdr3_aa: CASSLVGTRMGTQYF
d_call: .; v_call: TRBV29-1; clone_size: many; j_call: TRBJ1-2; cdr3_nt: TGCAGCGTTCATCTTCGGAGCAGGGGCTATGGCTACACCTTC; cdr3_aa: CSVHLRSRGYGYTF
d_call: .; v_call: TRBV28; clone_size: few; j_call: TRBJ2-6; cdr3_nt: TGTGCCAGCAGTGGTGGGGGGATCTCTGGGGCCAACGTCCTGACTTTC; cdr3_aa: CASSGGGISGANVLTF
d_call: TRBD1; v_call: TRBV4-1; clone_size: .; j_call: TRBJ2-2; cdr3_nt: TGCGCCAGCAGCCACCCCAGGGGACAGGTAACCGGGGAGCTGTTTTTT; cdr3_aa: CASSHPRGQVTGELFF
d_call: .; v_call: TRBV28; clone_size: many; j_call: TRBJ2-7; cdr3_nt: TGTGCCAGCAGTTCCCCGTGGGCAGGCCCAAGCTCCTACGAGCAGTACTTC; cdr3_aa: CASSSPWAGPSSYEQYF
d_call: TRBD1; v_call: TRBV28; clone_size: .; j_call: TRBJ1-1; cdr3_nt: TGTGCCAGCAGCGACAGGGGCCTCACTGAAGCTTTCTTT; cdr3_aa: CASSDRGLTEAFF
d_call: .; v_call: TRBV5-1; clone_size: many; j_call: TRBJ1-1; cdr3_nt: TGCGCCAGCAGCTTGGTTCCCGGCGGCACTGAAGCTTTCTTT; cdr3_aa: CASSLVPGGTEAFF
d_call: TRBD1; v_call: TRBV5-1; clone_size: .; j_call: TRBJ1-4; cdr3_nt: TGCGCCAGCAGCCCCCGGGCAGGGGGCGGTGAAAAACTGTTTTTT; cdr3_aa: CASSPRAGGGEKLFF
d_call: TRBD2; v_call: TRBV2; clone_size: many; j_call: TRBJ2-5; cdr3_nt: TGTGCCAGCAGTGAAGGCAAAGGACTAGCGGGAAGTCGTAAGACCCAGTACTTC; cdr3_aa: CASSEGKGLAGSRKTQYF
d_call: TRBD2; v_call: TRBV5-1; clone_size: few; j_call: TRBJ2-5; cdr3_nt: TGCGCCAGCAGCTTGGTCCCGGGACTAGGGAGACAAGAGACCCAGTACTTC; cdr3_aa: CASSLVPGLGRQETQYF
d_call: TRBD2; v_call: TRBV9; clone_size: .; j_call: TRBJ2-3; cdr3_nt: TGTGCCAGCAACCCTAGCGGGACAGATACGCAGTATTTT; cdr3_aa: CASNPSGTDTQYF
d_call: .; v_call: TRBV6-1; clone_size: many; j_call: TRBJ2-3; cdr3_nt: TGTGCCAGCAGTGAATCTCTTAGCACAGATACGCAGTATTTT; cdr3_aa: CASSESLSTDTQYF
d_call: .; v_call: TRBV30; clone_size: many; j_call: TRBJ2-3; cdr3_nt: TGTGCCTGGAGTGTCACCGGGATCACAGATACGCAGTATTTT; cdr3_aa: CAWSVTGITDTQYF
d_call: .; v_call: TRBV28; clone_size: many; j_call: TRBJ2-2; cdr3_nt: TGTGCCAGCAGTTCGGTCGACAGTTCCACCGGGGAGCTGTTTTTT; cdr3_aa: CASSSVDSSTGELFF
d_call: TRBD1; v_call: TRBV6-1; clone_size: many; j_call: TRBJ2-5; cdr3_nt: TGTGCCAGCAGGTCTCCGGGACAGGGAGAGACCCAGTACTTC; cdr3_aa: CASRSPGQGETQYF
d_call: .; v_call: TRBV14; clone_size: many; j_call: TRBJ2-7; cdr3_nt: TGTGCCAGCAGCCCGAGGGGCGGTCGCTCCTACGAGCAGTACTTC; cdr3_aa: CASSPRGGRSYEQYF
d_call: TRBD2; v_call: TRBV20-1; clone_size: .; j_call: TRBJ2-7; cdr3_nt: TGCAGTGCTAGAGACAAAGCTAGCGGGACTACACTTTACGAGCAGTACTTC; cdr3_aa: CSARDKASGTTLYEQYF
d_call: .; v_call: TRBV29-1; clone_size: few; j_call: TRBJ1-1; cdr3_nt: TGCAGCTCAAGAAGGGGGTCTGAAGCTTTCTTT; cdr3_aa: CSSRRGSEAFF
d_call: .; v_call: TRBV7-2; clone_size: .; j_call: TRBJ2-1; cdr3_nt: TGTGCCAGCAGTTCTAGTCCCGGTGAGGAGCAGTTCTTC; cdr3_aa: CASSSSPGEEQFF
d_call: .; v_call: TRBV12-3/TRBV12-4; clone_size: many; j_call: TRBJ2-7; cdr3_nt: TGTGCCAGCAGTTTCGGTATCTCCTACGAGCAGTACTTC; cdr3_aa: CASSFGISYEQYF
d_call: .; v_call: TRBV28; clone_size: many; j_call: TRBJ1-6; cdr3_nt: TGTGCCAGCAGTGAGAGACAGCCCTGGAATTCACCCCTCCACTTT; cdr3_aa: CASSERQPWNSPLHF
d_call: TRBD2; v_call: TRBV6-6; clone_size: many; j_call: TRBJ2-7; cdr3_nt: TGTGCCAGCAGTTACGGGCGGGGATTAGCGGGAGCCTACGAGCAGTACTTC; cdr3_aa: CASSYGRGLAGAYEQYF
d_call: TRBD1; v_call: TRBV19; clone_size: .; j_call: TRBJ1-4; cdr3_nt: TGTGCCAGTACCTCACTCTTTCGTGGGACAGGGCAGGATGAAAAACTGTTTTTT; cdr3_aa: CASTSLFRGTGQDEKLFF
d_call: .; v_call: TRBV24-1; clone_size: many; j_call: TRBJ2-2; cdr3_nt: TGTGCCACCAGTGACCCTAAAACGAACACCGGGGAGCTGTTTTTT; cdr3_aa: CATSDPKTNTGELFF
d_call: TRBD1; v_call: TRBV2; clone_size: many; j_call: TRBJ1-6; cdr3_nt: TGTGCCAGCAGTCCGAACAGGGGCGGTTCACCCCTCCACTTT; cdr3_aa: CASSPNRGGSPLHF
d_call: .; v_call: TRBV13; clone_size: .; j_call: TRBJ1-6; cdr3_nt: TGTGCCAGCAGCAAAGCAGGGCCTCGGGCCTATAATTCACCCCTCCACTTT; cdr3_aa: CASSKAGPRAYNSPLHF
d_call: .; v_call: TRBV12-3/TRBV12-4; clone_size: many; j_call: TRBJ2-5; cdr3_nt: TGTGCCAGCAGTCGACACGGGGCCCAAAAGGGGGAGACCCAGTACTTC; cdr3_aa: CASSRHGAQKGETQYF
d_call: .; v_call: TRBV2; clone_size: many; j_call: TRBJ2-3; cdr3_nt: TGTGCCAGCAGTGGGGTAAGAGTCACAGATACGCAGTATTTT; cdr3_aa: CASSGVRVTDTQYF
d_call: .; v_call: TRBV6-4; clone_size: few; j_call: TRBJ2-1; cdr3_nt: TGTGCCAGCAGGAACTTAGGGGTCCATGAGCAGTTCTTC; cdr3_aa: CASRNLGVHEQFF
d_call: .; v_call: TRBV20-1; clone_size: .; j_call: TRBJ1-2; cdr3_nt: TGCAGTGCTAGCCAAGATGGCTACACCTTC; cdr3_aa: CSASQDGYTF
d_call: .; v_call: TRBV2; clone_size: .; j_call: TRBJ1-6; cdr3_nt: TGTGCCAGCAGTTCCAGGGACTCCTATAATTCACCCCTCCACTTT; cdr3_aa: CASSSRDSYNSPLHF
d_call: .; v_call: TRBV12-3/TRBV12-4; clone_size: many; j_call: TRBJ1-2; cdr3_nt: TGTGCCAGCAGGTCACAGGGAGACTATGGCTACACCTTC; cdr3_aa: CASRSQGDYGYTF
d_call: TRBD1; v_call: TRBV12-3/TRBV12-4; clone_size: many; j_call: TRBJ1-3; cdr3_nt: TGTGCCAGCAGTTTAAATGGACAGGTGCTCTCTGGAAACACCATATATTTT; cdr3_aa: CASSLNGQVLSGNTIYF
d_call: TRBD1; v_call: TRBV10-3; clone_size: .; j_call: TRBJ2-7; cdr3_nt: TGTGCCATCAGTGAGGGACAGGGAGACTACGAGCAGTACTTC; cdr3_aa: CAISEGQGDYEQYF
d_call: .; v_call: TRBV20-1; clone_size: few; j_call: TRBJ1-5; cdr3_nt: TGCAGTGCTAGAGAGATAGGGGTGGGGGGAAATCAGCCCCAGCATTTT; cdr3_aa: CSAREIGVGGNQPQHF
d_call: .; v_call: TRBV12-3/TRBV12-4; clone_size: many; j_call: TRBJ2-3; cdr3_nt: TGTGCCAGCAGTTTCATACAGCTCAGGGATACGCAGTATTTT; cdr3_aa: CASSFIQLRDTQYF